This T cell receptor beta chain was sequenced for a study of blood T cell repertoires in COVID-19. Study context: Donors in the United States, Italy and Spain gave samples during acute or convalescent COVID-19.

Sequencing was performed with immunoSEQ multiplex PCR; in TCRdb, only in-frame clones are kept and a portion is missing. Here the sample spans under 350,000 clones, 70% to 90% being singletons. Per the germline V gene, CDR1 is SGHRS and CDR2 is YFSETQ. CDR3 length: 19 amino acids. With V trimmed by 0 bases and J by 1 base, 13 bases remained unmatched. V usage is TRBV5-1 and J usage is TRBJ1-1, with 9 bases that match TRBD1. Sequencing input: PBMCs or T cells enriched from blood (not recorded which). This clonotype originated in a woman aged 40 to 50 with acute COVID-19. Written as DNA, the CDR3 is TGCGCCAGCAGCTTGGGGAAAACAGGGGGCGCCGCGACGAACACTGAAGCTTTCTTT. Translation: CASSLGKTGGAATNTEAFF.